This T cell receptor beta chain was captured by sequencing in a study of T cells in tuberculosis. Study-level results: Active tuberculosis alpha repertoires lay closer to GMM-specific TCRs than controls'. Selection depended on which cryopreserved specimens were available.

A remark on this clone: Antigen: not known.

TCRdb keeps only in-frame clones here, not all; method: immunoSEQ multiplex PCR. This table has 35,000 to 50,000 clones, approximately 94% appearing once. The CDR3 length is 13 residues. Germline CDR1 is LGHNA and CDR2 is YNFKEQ. Trimming removed 3 bases from V and 3 bases from J, with 6 bases in between. This clonotype originated in a donor aged 5-35 years with latent tuberculosis or without tuberculosis infection. Some clones in this sample may be carry-over from other donors' samples. Sample: PBMCs. The V and J genes are TRBV4-2 and TRBJ2-1; a weak D match, TRBD2 (6 bases). CDR3 in DNA: TGTGCCAGCAGCCAGGGACTCTACAATGAGCAGTTCTTC. Translated: CASSQGLYNEQFF.